This T cell receptor beta chain was retrieved from a study of cytomegalovirus exposure and HLA in healthy donors. Overall study results and limits: Most TCR sequences were seen very rarely across donors, but some public TCRs occurred in many.

About this clone itself: Its cognate antigen is unknown.

The PCR made use of 60 Vbeta and 13 Jbeta primers. Some clones are missing from TCRdb's copy, which holds only in-frame ones; the method was immunoSEQ multiplex PCR. The data contain about 130,000 clones, 60% to 75% of them singletons. The CMV serostatus of this donor went unrecorded. Germline lookup yields CDR1 MNHEY and CDR2 SVGAGI. The length of the CDR3 is 16 residues. The trim removed 3 bases at V and 2 bases at J, leaving 6 bases unmatched. The chain carries TRBV6-5 and TRBJ2-7, with 11 bases that match TRBD2. Material for sequencing was PBMCs. The TCR sequence derives from a human donor in good health. CDR3 sequence: CASSYLLAGVPYEQYF. CDR3 DNA: TGTGCCAGCAGTTATTTACTAGCGGGAGTTCCCTACGAGCAGTACTTC.